These 20 T cell receptor beta chains were all obtained from the same sample, sequenced in a study of T cells in tuberculosis. The data were produced by immunoSEQ multiplex PCR, yet TCRdb's version contains in-frame clones alone and is incomplete. The sample carries 44,000 or so clones, about 95% recorded once. The sequenced material came from PBMCs. The source is a donor between 10 and 29 years old with latent tuberculosis or without tuberculosis infection.

V and J are TRBV6-1 and TRBJ2-2; D unresolved. This CDR3 is 15 amino acids long. Germline V CDR1 and CDR2: MNHNS, SASEGT. The V and J ends lost 0 bases and 4 bases respectively, with 9 bases between them. The CDR3 nucleotides read TGTGCCAGCAGTGAAGCGCTTAGAAGCACCGGGGAGCTGTTTTTT. Protein product: CASSEALRSTGELFF.

The chain carries TRBV28 and TRBJ1-6; a weak D match, TRBD1 (5 bases). CDR3 length equals 14 residues. V gave up 6 bases and J gave up 5 bases, with 11 bases separating them. From germline, CDR1 is MDHEN and CDR2 SYDVKM. CDR3: CASSLGGNNSPLHF. The CDR3 DNA is TGTGCCAGCAGCCTTGGGGGGAATAATTCACCCCTCCACTTT.

V usage is TRBV4-2 and J usage is TRBJ2-7; TRBD2 matches at 9 bases. The trim removed 4 bases at V and 2 bases at J, leaving 6 bases unmatched. The germline gives CDR1 LGHNA, CDR2 YNFKEQ. This CDR3 contains 15 residues. CDR3 coding DNA: TGTGCCAGCAGCCTCTTAGCGGGGGTAACCTACGAGCAGTACTTC. Translated: CASSLLAGVTYEQYF.

The V call is TRBV6-5, the J call TRBJ2-7, with 8 nucleotides matching TRBD2. Germline V CDR1 and CDR2: MNHEY, SVGAGI. The V gene end was trimmed by 0 bases and the J gene end by 2 bases; junction bases not matched to a gene: 6. The CDR3 contains 16 residues. The CDR3 here is CASSYSIQGLAYEQYF. CDR3 DNA: TGTGCCAGCAGTTACTCGATTCAGGGACTAGCCTACGAGCAGTACTTC.

The chain employs TRBV12-5 and TRBJ2-7; 7 nucleotides agree with TRBD2. Germline CDR1 is LGHNT and CDR2 is FRNRAP. The length of the CDR3 is 16 residues. Trimming took 0 bases from V and 7 from J; bases not matched to a gene: 12. The CDR3 DNA sequence: TGTGCTAGTGGTTTGGTACTTAACCAGGCCGGGGGGGAGCAGTACTTC. It specifies CASGLVLNQAGGEQYF.

The chain uses TRBV18 and TRBJ1-1; tentatively, D is TRBD1 (6 bases). This CDR3 has 15 residues. The V end was cut by 3 bases, the J end by 1 base, with 12 bases between. Germline assignment: CDR1 KGHSH and CDR2 LQKENI. CDR3 nucleotides: TGTGCCAGCTCACCTTCGTGGACAGAGAACACTGAAGCTTTCTTT. It encodes CASSPSWTENTEAFF.

Details on this clone: At one end, the junction sequence differs from germline, possibly due to a read error. The V and J genes are TRBV6-1 and TRBJ1-2, with D possibly TRBD1 on 5 matching bases. The germline CDR1 and CDR2 sequences are MNHNS and SASEGT. This CDR3 region has 11 residues. The CDR3 sequence: CASSHTAGEFF. The CDR3 region has the DNA TGTGCCAGCAGTCATACAGCGGGGGAGTTCTTC.

V and J are TRBV14 and TRBJ1-6; 9 bases line up with TRBD1. From germline, CDR1 is SGHDN and CDR2 FVKESK. The J segment lost 7 bases and the V segment lost 4 bases, leaving 11 bases of the junction unmatched. The CDR3 length is 17 residues. CDR3 DNA sequence: TGTGCCAGCAGCCCGCTGGTCGGCGGGACAGGGAATTCACCCCTCCACTTT. Translating gives CASSPLVGGTGNSPLHF.

Here the CDR3 DNA reads TGTGCCAGCAGCCCCCTGGGGCAGGTTGGCGAGCAGTACTTC. Amino acids: CASSPLGQVGEQYF. The V gene is TRBV5-4, the J gene TRBJ2-7, with a possible D match to TRBD1 (5 bases). In germline, CDR1 is SGHNT, CDR2 YYREEE (reference sequence). This CDR3 comprises 14 residues. Trimming stripped 4 bases from V and 6 bases from J, with 17 bases between.

The chain has TRBV27 and TRBJ1-1; perhaps TRBD1 as D (6 bases). Trimming took off 5 bases at V and 5 bases at J, with 9 bases between the two ends. Germline CDR1 is MNHEY and CDR2 is SMNVEV (reference sequence). The CDR3 consists of 12 residues. The CDR3 sequence is CASSHRDTEAFF. The DNA of the CDR3 is TGTGCCAGCAGTCACAGGGATACTGAAGCTTTCTTT.

The chain has TRBV7-2 and TRBJ1-3; weak D call: TRBD1 (5 bases). The V gene lost 1 base and the J gene lost 0 bases, with 10 bases spanning the gap. The germline V gene has CDR1 SGHTA and CDR2 FQGNSA. The CDR3 covers 16 residues. DNA for the CDR3: TGTGCCAGCAGCTTAGGACAGCGCCACTCTGGAAACACCATATATTTT. Translating it yields CASSLGQRHSGNTIYF.

The J gene is TRBJ2-7, the V gene TRBV7-2; 10 positions agree with TRBD2. Germline lookup yields CDR1 SGHTA and CDR2 FQGNSA. The CDR3 consists of 14 residues. Trimming removed 5 bases from V and 3 bases from J; junction bases left unmatched: 4. CDR3 DNA: TGTGCCAGCAGCCGGACTAGCGGTTACTACGAGCAGTACTTC. This sequence encodes CASSRTSGYYEQYF.

The genes are TRBV6-1 and TRBJ2-3, with TRBD2 identical over 7 bases. V lost 6 bases to trimming and J lost 2 bases; unmatched junction nucleotides: 14. The CDR3 is 17 amino acids. The germline V gene has CDR1 MNHNS and CDR2 SASEGT. The CDR3 coding sequence is TGTGCCAGCAGAGAAACACTCGTGGCGGGAGCCACAGATACGCAGTATTTT. It is translated as CASRETLVAGATDTQYF.

The rearrangement links TRBV19 to TRBJ1-2; D may be TRBD1 (5 bases). This CDR3 spans 20 amino acids. The V end was cut by 5 bases, the J end by 4 bases, with 32 bases between. Germline V gene data show CDR1 as LNHDA and CDR2 as SQIVND (reference sequence). CDR3 region: CASSPRVGEVGSFRSYGYTF. As DNA, the CDR3 is TGTGCCAGTAGTCCCAGGGTAGGTGAGGTCGGTTCCTTTCGGAGCTATGGCTACACCTTC.

The gene calls are TRBV4-2 and TRBJ1-2; 8 nucleotides align to TRBD1. This CDR3 comprises 15 residues. Per the germline V gene, CDR1 is LGHNA and CDR2 is YNFKEQ. With V trimmed by 0 bases and J by 8 bases, 8 bases remained unmatched. Here the CDR3 reads CASSQDRAGGAGYTF. Here the CDR3 DNA reads TGTGCCAGCAGCCAAGACCGCGCAGGGGGCGCCGGCTACACCTTC.

The V and J genes are TRBV25-1 and TRBJ1-2; no reliable D call. Trimming shortened V by 6 bases and J by 8 bases, and 19 bases separated the two germline ends. The length of the CDR3 is 14 residues. The germline CDR1 and CDR2 sequences are MGHDK and SYGVNS. The CDR3 loop is CASRRSSTSSGYTF. In nucleotides, the CDR3 is TGTGCCAGCAGGCGTAGTAGCACAAGCAGCGGCTACACCTTC.

The chain links TRBV5-6 to TRBJ2-6, with D possibly being TRBD1 (5 bases). Germline loops: CDR1 SGHDT, CDR2 YYEEEE. This CDR3 has 19 amino acids. Trimming removed 2 bases at V and 0 bases at J, with 18 bases between. The chain's CDR3 is CASSFWATVKLSGANVLTF. CDR3 DNA sequence: TGTGCCAGCAGCTTTTGGGCGACAGTAAAACTCTCTGGGGCCAACGTCCTGACTTTC.

The V call is TRBV29-1, the J call TRBJ1-4, with D perhaps matching TRBD1 (5 bases). Trimming took off 6 bases at V and 6 bases at J, with 20 bases between the two ends. Germline V lookup: CDR1 SQVTM, CDR2 ANQGSEA. CDR3 length: 15 residues. The CDR3 loop is CSVEHPGLSDEKLFF. The CDR3, as DNA: TGCAGCGTGGAACATCCGGGACTCTCTGATGAAAAACTGTTTTTT.

The chain links TRBV6-1 to TRBJ1-1; 9 bases line up with TRBD1. This CDR3 contains 17 residues. Trimming removed 7 bases from V and 4 bases from J; junction bases left unmatched: 16. Germline V gene data show CDR1 as MNHNS and CDR2 as SASEGT. CDR3 in amino acids: CASNDRGIPLTLTEAFF. For the CDR3, the DNA is TGTGCCAGCAATGACAGGGGGATACCTCTCACCCTCACTGAAGCTTTCTTT.

This rearrangement joins TRBV6-1 to TRBJ1-5; TRBD1 might be the D (5 bases). This CDR3 is 12 amino acids long. CDR1 is MNHNS and CDR2 is SASEGT in the germline V gene. The V end lost 7 bases, the J end lost 4 bases, and 8 bases lay between the germline ends. CDR3 region: CASKGVNQPQHF. The CDR3 region has the DNA TGTGCCAGCAAAGGGGTAAATCAGCCCCAGCATTTT.